Listed here are 20 T cell receptor beta chains from one sample, sequenced in a study of vaccination and CD4 T cells after COVID-19. Their specific antigens are unknown. Noted time point: late sampling 161 to 241 days after vaccination in a few convalescent patients. Documented treatment: approximately nine-day PBMC culture with coronavirus spike peptide pools or control peptides (ViraFEST assay). Cultured CD4+ T cell DNA was sequenced using the Oncomine TCR Beta short-read assay. TCRdb re-called the PCR reads with MiXCR, one entry per CDR3 protein. This sample has some 17,000 distinct CDR3 sequences; approximately 50% occur once, and the top ten carry 13%. Sequences were derived from CD4+ T cells from blood, cultured in vitro, sampled about 7 months after SARS-CoV-2 vaccination. These receptors originate from a human donor who had recovered from COVID-19.

The chain is built from TRBV20-1 and TRBJ2-7; TRBD2 might be the D (7 bases). The CDR3 has 14 amino acids. Germline V CDR1 and CDR2: DFQATT, SNEGSKA (reference sequence). The ends were cut back, 5 bases at V and 3 bases at J, with 17 bases in the middle. The chain's CDR3 is CSALRAGDYYEQYF. CDR3 sequence (DNA): TGCAGTGCTTTAAGGGCAGGGGACTACTACGAGCAGTACTTC.

This rearrangement joins TRBV28 to TRBJ1-2, with D unresolved. Germline V lookup: CDR1 MDHEN, CDR2 SYDVKM. V shed 3 bases and J shed 4 bases, with 12 bases lying between them. The CDR3 spans 14 residues. CDR3 amino acids: CASSFTQVPYGYTF. The CDR3 DNA follows: TGTGCCAGCAGTTTCACTCAGGTCCCCTATGGCTACACCTTC.

Only a few counts were recorded for this clonotype. The chain links TRBV15 to TRBJ2-7, with 7 bases aligning to TRBD1. The CDR3 runs to 15 residues. Germline CDR1 LNHNV, CDR2 YYDKDF (reference sequence). V shed 8 bases and J 2 bases; nucleotides not matched to a gene: 12. The CDR3 nucleotides read TGTGCCACCGGTAGTTCTCCAGGGGGACCCTACGAGCAGTACTTC. This gives the protein CATGSSPGGPYEQYF.

The chain links TRBV11-3 to TRBJ2-3; D call uncertain. Deletions cut 1 base from V and 6 bases from J, with 8 bases between. The CDR3 totals 13 residues. Germline-derived CDR1 and CDR2 are SGHNT and YENEEA. The CDR3 reads CASSLGPTDTQYF. In nucleotides, the CDR3 is TGTGCCAGCAGCTTAGGGCCGACTGATACGCAGTATTTT. The variable domain in full, completed from reference TRBV11-3 and TRBJ2-3, reads EAGVVQSPRYKIIEKKQPVAFWCNPISGHNTLYWYLQNLGQGPELLIRYENEEAVDDSQLPKDRFSAERLKGVDSTLKIQPAELGDSAVYLCASSLGPTDTQYFGPGTRLTVL.

The genes are TRBV6-1 and TRBJ1-2; TRBD1 matches at 10 bases. The ends lost 2 bases at V and 2 bases at J; junction bases unmatched: 5. The CDR3 loop spans 16 amino acids. Germline CDR1 MNHNS, CDR2 SASEGT. The CDR3 here is CASSESKTGGNYGYTF. Written as DNA, the CDR3 is TGTGCCAGCAGTGAATCAAAGACAGGGGGCAACTATGGCTACACCTTC.

The gene calls are TRBV6-1 and TRBJ1-1; no reliable D call. Germline CDR1 MNHNS, CDR2 SASEGT. CDR3 length: 15 amino acids. V lost 1 base to trimming and J lost 1 base, with 10 bases between them. The CDR3 nucleotides are TGTGCCAGCAGTGAAGGTGCGCCTGGGAACACTGAAGCTTTCTTT. Translated: CASSEGAPGNTEAFF.

In its sample, this clonotype was seen a few times. This chain uses TRBV7-2 with TRBJ2-5, with D perhaps given as TRBD1 or TRBD2 (6 bases each). V was clipped by 1 base and J by 5 bases, with 14 bases between them. The germline CDR1 and CDR2 sequences are SGHTA and FQGNSA. The CDR3 length is 15 residues. This chain's CDR3 is CASSLVRGAGETQYF. The CDR3 bases are TGTGCCAGCAGCTTAGTAAGGGGGGCGGGTGAGACCCAGTACTTC.

The rearrangement joins TRBV20-1 to TRBJ1-6; D is unclear. Germline V gene sequence: CDR1 DFQATT, CDR2 SNEGSKA (reference sequence). Between the trimmed V and J ends, which lost 3 bases and 6 bases, there was a span of 15 bases. This CDR3 is built from 15 residues. The CDR3 here is CSASPPQRANSPLHF. The CDR3 bases are TGCAGTGCTAGCCCCCCCCAGAGGGCTAATTCACCCCTCCACTTT.

In this sample, this clonotype turned up a few times. The rearrangement links TRBV10-3 to TRBJ1-2; 7 bases match TRBD1. The CDR3 loop spans 15 amino acids. Germline-derived CDR1 and CDR2 are ENHRY and SYGVKD. Losses at the gene ends were 6 bases for V and 5 bases for J; bases not matched to a gene: 12. Here the CDR3 reads CAIRTTTGADYGYTF. CDR3 bases: TGTGCCATCAGAACCACCACAGGGGCCGATTATGGCTACACCTTC.

The chain is built from TRBV2 and TRBJ1-2; 10 bases line up with TRBD1. The CDR3 length is 16 residues. V shed 7 bases and J 7 bases; nucleotides not matched to a gene: 15. Germline V gene lookup returns CDR1 SNHLY and CDR2 FYNNEI. The CDR3 spells CASNKFSGTGAPGYTF. The CDR3 coding sequence is TGTGCCAGCAATAAATTCTCCGGGACAGGGGCCCCTGGCTACACCTTC.

The V call is TRBV21-1, the J call TRBJ1-2; the listed D gene, TRBD1, was not tested against the DNA. TRBV21-1 is a pseudogene locus. The CDR3 is 14 residues long. Here the CDR3 reads CASSKTGPSYGYTF. CDR3 nucleotide sequence: TGTGCCAGCAGCAAGACAGGACCTTCCTATGGCTACACCTTC.

The chain has TRBV7-2 and TRBJ2-3; 12 positions match TRBD2. The CDR3 runs 16 residues. Looked up from germline, CDR1 is SGHTA and CDR2 is FQGNSA. V trimming: 5 bases; J trimming: 5 bases; junction bases outside the gene matches: 8. CDR3 coding DNA: TGTGCCAGCAGCCCGTCCCTAGCGGGGGGGCAAGATACGCAGTATTTT. Its translation: CASSPSLAGGQDTQYF.

The CDR3 region is CASSGVGPYEQYF. The CDR3 region has the DNA TGTGCCAGCAGCGGCGTGGGGCCTTACGAGCAGTACTTC. This chain joins TRBV5-4 and TRBJ2-7; D might be TRBD1 (5 bases). CDR1 is SGHNT, CDR2 YYREEE, per germline (reference sequence). The V and J ends lost 4 bases and 4 bases respectively, with 12 bases between them. The CDR3 is 13 residues long.

This clonotype was found a few times. V is TRBV7-2 and J is TRBJ1-2; TRBD1 matches at 8 bases. The length of the CDR3 is 13 residues. The germline CDR1 and CDR2 sequences are SGHTA and FQGNSA. With V trimmed by 4 bases and J by 5 bases, 3 bases remained unmatched. The CDR3 DNA sequence: TGTGCCAGCAGCTGGACAGGGAGGTATGGCTACACCTTC. Translating gives CASSWTGRYGYTF.

This rearrangement joins TRBV29-1 to TRBJ1-1; D is perhaps TRBD1 (5 bases). Trimming left V 4 bases short and J 1 base short, with 7 bases between. This CDR3 contains 12 residues. Germline loops: CDR1 SQVTM, CDR2 ANQGSEA. This chain's CDR3 is CSVGGGNTEAFF. CDR3 nucleotides: TGCAGCGTTGGGGGGGGGAACACTGAAGCTTTCTTT.

J is TRBJ2-7 and V is TRBV20-1; tentatively, D is TRBD1 (5 bases). V was clipped by 2 bases and J by 7 bases, with 12 bases between them. The germline V gene encodes CDR1 DFQATT and CDR2 SNEGSKA (reference sequence). CDR3 size: 12 residues. CDR3 DNA: TGCAGTGCTAGAAGCTACAACAGGGAGCAGTACTTC. Protein: CSARSYNREQYF.

The chain is built from TRBV2 and TRBJ1-1; 9 bases align to TRBD1. Germline values: CDR1 SNHLY, CDR2 FYNNEI. The J segment lost 4 bases and the V segment lost 6 bases, leaving 9 bases of the junction unmatched. The CDR3 runs 15 residues. The CDR3 DNA follows: TGTGCCAGCAGCGCCGACAGGGGGGGAGGCACTGAAGCTTTCTTT. It encodes CASSADRGGGTEAFF. The entire variable domain, with the rest obtained from reference TRBV2 and TRBJ1-1, is as follows: EPEVTQTPSHQVTQMGQEVILRCVPISNHLYFYWYRQILGQKVEFLVSFYNNEISEKSEIFDDQFSVERPDGSNFTLKIRSTKLEDSAMYFCASSADRGGGTEAFFGQGTRLTVV.

Note on this clonotype: Germline is not matched at one junction end, which may reflect a read error. This chain links TRBV7-9 with TRBJ1-1, with 7 bases lining up with TRBD1. The CDR3 consists of 11 residues. Germline V CDR1 and CDR2: SEHNR, FQNEAQ (reference sequence). In DNA, the CDR3 is TGTGCCAGCAGCGAGACAGGGCCGGAACAGTTT. Translated, it gives CASSETGPEQF. Supplemented by reference TRBV7-9 and TRBJ1-1, the full variable domain reads DTGVSQNPRHKITKRGQNVTFRCDPISEHNRLYWYRQTLGQGPEFLTYFQNEAQLEKSRLLSDRFSAERPKGSFSTLEIQRTEQGDSAMYLCASSETGPEQFGQGTRLTVV.

V is TRBV5-1 and J is TRBJ2-1; D is undetermined. CDR1 SGHRS and CDR2 YFSETQ come from the germline V gene. Trimming shortened V by 3 bases and J by 10 bases, and 14 bases separated the two germline ends. The CDR3 spans 13 residues. The CDR3 loop is CASSSTQVGEQFF. The CDR3 nucleotides read TGCGCCAGCAGCTCGACCCAGGTTGGAGAGCAGTTCTTC.

Worth noting for this clonotype: The germline gene is not matched at one end of the junction; a read error may be the cause. The rearrangement joins TRBV6-1 to TRBJ1-6, with TRBD1 matching 10 bases. CDR3 length equals 16 residues. Germline CDR1 is MNHNS and CDR2 is SASEGT. As DNA, the CDR3 is TGTACCAGCAGTAGGGGACAGGGGATGAGAGGTAATCCCCTCCACTTT. Its protein is CTSSRGQGMRGNPLHF.